This TCR beta chain was sequenced during a study of T cells in Graves' hyperthyroidism and ophthalmopathy. It was RNA transcripts that yielded the amplified TCR beta CDR3 regions. With the HTBI primer set, the TCR CDR3 went through a first round of RT-PCR. MiXCR, run by TCRdb on the multiplex PCR reads, gives a single entry per CDR3 protein. Among 700,000 or so distinct CDR3 sequences listed, 16% were seen once. General study points: Progression to ophthalmopathy was predicted a median of approximately 6.4 months early.

The V segment lost 6 bases and the J segment 4 bases; nucleotides outside the gene matches: 7. The germline V gene has CDR1 SGHNT and CDR2 YENEEA. The CDR3 length is 15 residues. This clonotype has just a few counts. Its antigen is still unknown. The sample consisted of blood. The receptor was isolated from a man aged 18-30 years with Graves' hyperthyroidism. The chain recombines TRBV11-3 with TRBJ2-3, with 10 bases identical to TRBD2. DNA of the CDR3: TGTGCCAGCAGTCCCAGCGGGAGGGGGTCAGATACGCAGTATTTT. Its protein is CASSPSGRGSDTQYF.